This is a list of T cell receptor beta chains from one sample in a study of cytomegalovirus exposure and HLA in healthy donors. Some clones are missing from TCRdb's copy, which holds only in-frame ones; the method was immunoSEQ multiplex PCR. The sample lists about 220,000 clones, more than 65% occurring once. Sequenced: PBMCs. The source of these receptors is a woman in her 30s in good health and CMV-seronegative. CDR3s include the opening cysteine and the closing phenylalanine or tryptophan. A D gene is named only where the DNA matches it firmly.

TRBJ2-7	NA	TRBV7-2	CASSLVGAAGEQYF
TRBJ2-1	NA	TRBV6-5	CASSDIAYNEQFF
TRBJ2-7	NA	TRBV19	CASSIALGRPGQGFYEQYF
TRBJ2-7	TRBD1	TRBV10-3	CAISDQGAGSSYEQYF
TRBJ1-1	NA	TRBV29-1	CSVVDRSNTEAFF
TRBJ1-1	NA	TRBV7-9	CASSLYMNTEAFF
TRBJ2-1	NA	TRBV9	CASSAGGGTGNEQFF
TRBJ2-1	NA	TRBV7-2	CASSSDTSGSYNEQFF
TRBJ2-3	NA	TRBV5-4	CASSLGGVSTDTQYF
TRBJ1-2	NA	TRBV5-6	CASSPAGTRSIYGYTF
TRBJ2-1	NA	TRBV12-5	CASGLVLRGYNEQFF
TRBJ2-5	TRBD2	TRBV7-2	CASSLRRGGARETQYF
TRBJ2-7	TRBD1	TRBV7-9	CASSRGGTGGEQYF
TRBJ2-2	NA	TRBV11-2	CASSLDHVGANTGELFF
TRBJ2-7	TRBD1	TRBV19	CDSSIAPVTGVVDEQYF
TRBJ2-7	TRBD2	TRBV29-1	CSVSPGGSF
TRBJ1-2	NA	TRBV10-3	CAISESSLGAGYGYTF
TRBJ1-5	NA	TRBV2	CASSERRGDNQPQHF
TRBJ2-1	TRBD2	TRBV6-4	CASRTSGGYEQFF
TRBJ1-2	NA	TRBV14	CASARAGAMNGYTF
TRBJ1-1	NA	TRBV29-1	CSVVGNNLNTEAFF
TRBJ2-3	TRBD1	TRBV11-2	CASSLADRVSTDTQYF
TRBJ2-3	NA	TRBV6-1	CASSGVRTDTQYF
TRBJ2-7	NA	TRBV27	CASSQTGFGPYEQYF
TRBJ2-7	TRBD1	TRBV6-1	CAARPGQGLDEQYF
TRBJ2-7	TRBD2	TRBV5-1	CASSIIAGGEQYF
TRBJ1-2	NA	TRBV27	CASSLSSQGKGGYTF
TRBJ2-1	NA	TRBV7-3	CASSSPGGNNEQFF
TRBJ2-7	NA	TRBV6-6	CASSYFLTGSEQYF
TRBJ2-7	TRBD1	TRBV7-2	CASSYDRVSYEQYF
TRBJ2-5	NA	TRBV5-1	CASSLEPGGQETQYF
TRBJ2-1	TRBD2	TRBV7-2	CASSPYRAVAGSSYNEQFF
TRBJ2-3	TRBD2	TRBV9	CASSQEPRGVDTQYF
TRBJ2-7	NA	TRBV5-6	CASSGRTAAYEQYF
TRBJ1-6	NA	TRBV9	CASSVVADNSPLHF
TRBJ1-2	NA	TRBV6-5	CASSQRGGTYGYTF
TRBJ2-5	TRBD2	TRBV7-9	CASSLVASGAQETQYF
TRBJ1-3	NA	TRBV7-9	CASSKRTASSGNTIYF
TRBJ2-7	TRBD2	TRBV19	CASSSSTSGVTYEQYF
TRBJ2-3	TRBD2	TRBV6-4	CASRSIAGADTQYF
TRBJ2-2	NA	TRBV7-8	CASSLGGLDTGELFF
TRBJ2-6	NA	TRBV5-1	CASSLGIAGANVLTF
TRBJ2-7	TRBD1	TRBV2	CASSERRQGYSYEQYF
TRBJ1-1	NA	TRBV30	CDCLGVMNPEAFF
TRBJ1-1	TRBD1	TRBV6-5	CASSYQGVSNTEAFF
TRBJ1-5	NA	TRBV7-8	CASSAQGGGADQPQHF
TRBJ1-2	NA	TRBV5-8	CASSLAPRVTGGGYTF
TRBJ2-7	TRBD2	TRBV11-2	CASSFASGGAYEQYF
TRBJ2-1	TRBD2	TRBV11-2	CASSLVPGGAYNEQFF
TRBJ1-3	TRBD1	TRBV19	CASHYTGVGNTIYF
TRBJ1-3	NA	TRBV10-3	CAISELPSSGNTIYF
TRBJ2-7	NA	TRBV11-2	CASSLDRGSYEQYF
TRBJ1-2	TRBD1	TRBV19	CASNNRGLIHGYTF
TRBJ2-5	TRBD1	TRBV5-1	CASSQDVGGSGGAEETQYF
TRBJ2-5	TRBD2	TRBV18	CASSPRGRALETQYF
TRBJ2-5	NA	TRBV7-8	CASSPSRETQYF
TRBJ2-2	NA	TRBV5-1	CASSLVAVNTGELFF
TRBJ2-3	TRBD2	TRBV19	CASSISGGRRTDTQYF
TRBJ2-1	TRBD2	TRBV10-3	CAISSGTSWNEQFF